These 32 T cell receptor beta chains came from one sample sequenced in a study of T cells in Graves' hyperthyroidism and ophthalmopathy. TCR beta CDR3 regions were amplified from RNA. RT-PCR in the first round (using the HTBI primer set) targeted the TCR CDR3. TCRdb used MiXCR to reprocess the multiplex PCR reads, holding one entry per CDR3 protein. The sample includes fewer than 800,000 distinct CDR3 sequences, around 17% of them seen just once. Material for sequencing was blood. The receptors here all came from a man aged 18-30 years with Graves' hyperthyroidism.

V gene TRBV4-3 combines with J gene TRBJ1-2; D is unclear. Trimming removed 0 bases at V and 3 bases at J, with 8 bases between. There are 14 residues in the CDR3. CDR1 and CDR2 from the germline V gene are LGHNA and YSLEER. The DNA of the CDR3 is TGCGCCAGCAGCCAAGATTCAGCGTACTATGGCTACACCTTC. Translation: CASSQDSAYYGYTF.

A few counts support this clonotype. This chain joins TRBV7-9 and TRBJ1-1, with TRBD1 matching 7 bases. The germline CDR1 and CDR2 sequences are SEHNR and FQNEAQ (reference sequence). The CDR3 is made up of 15 amino acids. Unmatched junction bases numbered 7, after V lost 5 bases and J lost 1 base. CDR3 in DNA: TGTGCCAGCAGCACCACGACAGGGTGGAACACTGAAGCTTTCTTT. Protein product: CASSTTTGWNTEAFF.

This clonotype was picked up many times. The chain joins TRBV7-2 to TRBJ2-7; D perhaps matches TRBD2 (6 bases). The CDR3 consists of 15 residues. V shed 5 bases and J shed 3 bases, with 17 bases lying between them. The germline gives CDR1 SGHTA, CDR2 FQGNSA. The CDR3 DNA reads as TGTGCCAGCAGCCTAGGGAAATCTAGCGTCTACGAGCAGTACTTC. It specifies CASSLGKSSVYEQYF.

In this sample, this clonotype turned up many times. A much larger clone is a single base away; this may be a read error. CDR3 coding DNA: TGTGCCAGCACTCCGACAGGGGGCAACTATGGCTACACCTTC. This gives the protein CASTPTGGNYGYTF. This chain uses TRBV28 with TRBJ1-2; the match to TRBD1 covers 10 bases. Germline V gene data show CDR1 as MDHEN and CDR2 as SYDVKM. V lost 7 bases, J lost 2 bases, and 4 bases stayed unmatched. This CDR3 has 14 amino acids.

V is TRBV20-1 and J is TRBJ2-7, with 7 bases fitting TRBD2. J was trimmed by 3 bases and V by 5 bases; bases with no gene match: 10. The CDR3 totals 14 residues. Looked up from germline, CDR1 is DFQATT and CDR2 is SNEGSKA (reference sequence). The CDR3 nucleotides read TGCAGTGCTCAGGTCCCGGGACTACTCTACGAGCAGTACTTC. It specifies CSAQVPGLLYEQYF.

There are many counts of this clonotype. V and J are TRBV18 and TRBJ2-3, with 13 bases matching TRBD2. The junction had 2 bases not matched to a gene; V was cut back by 2 bases and J by 6 bases. Germline loops: CDR1 KGHSH, CDR2 LQKENI. The CDR3 has 15 residues. CDR3 coding DNA: TGTGCCAGCTCACCATCGACTAGCGGGAGGGATACGCAGTATTTT. Protein sequence: CASSPSTSGRDTQYF.

This clonotype came up many times. This chain uses TRBV6-2 or TRBV6-3 with TRBJ2-1; TRBD1 or TRBD2 may be the D gene (5 bases each). Trimming removed 4 bases at V and 0 bases at J, with 13 bases between. CDR3 size: 16 residues. CDR1 is MNHEY, CDR2 SVGEGT, per germline. CDR3 residues: CASSSTGPRSYNEQFF. The CDR3 DNA reads as TGTGCCAGCAGTTCCACGGGACCTCGCTCCTACAATGAGCAGTTCTTC.

This clonotype was observed at least ten times. The chain employs TRBV18 and TRBJ2-7; 11 bases agree with TRBD1. This CDR3 is built from 13 residues. In germline, CDR1 is KGHSH, CDR2 LQKENI. Trimming cost V 5 bases and J 10 bases; bases outside gene matches: 7. The CDR3 bases are TGTGCCAGCTCAGTCGGGACAGGGGGTGATCAGTACTTC. Translated: CASSVGTGGDQYF.

This chain joins TRBV10-3 and TRBJ2-3; the D gene could be TRBD1 or TRBD2 (6 bases each). Germline CDR1 and CDR2: ENHRY and SYGVKD. Trimming removed 6 bases at V and 10 bases at J, with 17 bases between. This CDR3 is built from 13 residues. The CDR3 is CAISADSGGSQYF. The CDR3 DNA is TGTGCCATCAGCGCGGACAGCGGAGGGTCGCAGTATTTT.

V is TRBV7-9 and J is TRBJ1-1; 9 nucleotides line up with TRBD1. The length of the CDR3 is 16 residues. Germline values: CDR1 SEHNR, CDR2 FQNEAQ (reference sequence). J gave up 2 bases and V 3 bases, and 7 bases lay outside the gene matches. This CDR3 is CASSFPTGGFNTEAFF. CDR3 nucleotides: TGTGCCAGCAGCTTTCCGACAGGGGGTTTTAACACTGAAGCTTTCTTT.

Note on this clonotype: It may be a read error: a sequence one base away is much more abundant. This chain uses TRBV6-5 with TRBJ1-2, with D possibly matching TRBD1 (6 bases). Germline CDR1 reads MNHEY; CDR2 reads SVGAGI. The V end was cut by 7 bases, the J end by 4 bases, with 19 bases between. This CDR3 has 15 residues. CDR3 in DNA: TGTGCCAGCACCAGGGGCCGACGAGCTAGCTATGGCTACACCTTC. Protein product: CASTRGRRASYGYTF.

This clonotype was observed a handful of times. CDR3 sequence: CASSYYRGHGYTF. CDR3 DNA: TGTGCCAGCAGTTACTACAGGGGGCATGGCTACACCTTC. The chain couples TRBV28 to TRBJ1-2; 9 nucleotides agree with TRBD1. Germline V lookup: CDR1 MDHEN, CDR2 SYDVKM. V shed 4 bases and J 6 bases; nucleotides not matched to a gene: 3. This CDR3 is 13 amino acids long.

J is TRBJ2-3 and V is TRBV20-1; 7 bases match TRBD1. CDR3 length: 14 amino acids. V shed 6 bases and J 5 bases; nucleotides not matched to a gene: 11. Germline CDR1 is DFQATT and CDR2 is SNEGSKA (reference sequence). The CDR3 bases are TGCAGTGCCACCGGACAGAGGGGGCAAGATACGCAGTATTTT. This codes for CSATGQRGQDTQYF.

Ten or more counts support this clonotype. The chain joins TRBV2 to TRBJ1-6; D not certain. V lost 8 bases to trimming and J lost 5 bases, with 7 bases between them. Germline V gene data show CDR1 as SNHLY and CDR2 as FYNNEI. The CDR3 is 12 amino acids. The chain's CDR3 is CASQQNNSPLHF. The CDR3 nucleotides are TGTGCCAGCCAACAGAATAATTCACCCCTCCACTTT.

This clonotype was seen ten or more times. The V gene is TRBV18, the J gene TRBJ2-1; 9 nucleotides agree with TRBD2. The length of the CDR3 is 16 residues. Germline assignment: CDR1 KGHSH and CDR2 LQKENI. Germline trimming cut 6 bases from V and 8 bases from J; bases unmatched to any gene: 14. The CDR3 reads CASSITGGRGIDEQFF. The CDR3 DNA reads TGTGCCAGCTCGATAACAGGCGGGAGGGGGATCGATGAGCAGTTCTTC. The variable domain in full, with the rest retrieved from reference TRBV18 and TRBJ2-1, is NAGVMQNPRHLVRRRGQEARLRCSPMKGHSHVYWYRQLPEEGLKFMVYLQKENIIDESGMPKERFSAEFPKEGPSILRIQQVVRGDSAAYFCASSITGGRGIDEQFFGPGTRLTVL.

In this sample, this clonotype turned up many times. The chain carries TRBV2 and TRBJ2-1; D unclear. Germline V gene sequence: CDR1 SNHLY, CDR2 FYNNEI. The CDR3 loop spans 17 amino acids. With 5 bases removed from V and 4 bases from J, the gap between germline ends came to 21 bases. The CDR3 here is CASSKWSETVLYNEQFF. CDR3 DNA: TGTGCCAGCAGTAAGTGGAGCGAAACAGTACTTTACAATGAGCAGTTCTTC.

There are many counts of this clonotype. This chain links TRBV28 with TRBJ1-4; the D gene is possibly TRBD1 (6 bases). Germline CDR1 MDHEN, CDR2 SYDVKM. V was shortened by 4 bases and J by 7 bases, with 22 bases between the two germline ends. The length of the CDR3 is 17 residues. DNA for the CDR3: TGTGCCAGCAGTTCTCCCGTGCGGGCAGGGGTTGTTGAAAAACTGTTTTTT. This codes for CASSSPVRAGVVEKLFF. The variable domain in full, with the rest retrieved from reference TRBV28 and TRBJ1-4, is DVKVTQSSRYLVKRTGEKVFLECVQDMDHENMFWYRQDPGLGLRLIYFSYDVKMKEKGDIPEGYSVSREKKERFSLILESASTNQTSMYLCASSSPVRAGVVEKLFFGSGTQLSVL.

This clonotype has a count of ten or more. V and J are TRBV28 and TRBJ2-1; 11 bases map to TRBD2. The CDR3 extends over 16 amino acids. The germline CDR1 and CDR2 sequences are MDHEN and SYDVKM. V lost 5 bases, J lost 10 bases, and 13 bases stayed unmatched. The CDR3 sequence: CASSPRGTSGRGEQFF. CDR3 nucleotide sequence: TGTGCCAGCAGTCCGCGGGGGACTAGCGGACGAGGCGAGCAGTTCTTC. The full variable domain, rest sourced from reference TRBV28 and TRBJ2-1, is DVKVTQSSRYLVKRTGEKVFLECVQDMDHENMFWYRQDPGLGLRLIYFSYDVKMKEKGDIPEGYSVSREKKERFSLILESASTNQTSMYLCASSPRGTSGRGEQFFGPGTRLTVL.

This chain uses TRBV20-1 with TRBJ2-3, with 11 bases identical to TRBD1. V gave up 6 bases and J gave up 0 bases; unmatched junction bases: 8. The CDR3 is 16 residues long. The germline CDR1 and CDR2 sequences are DFQATT and SNEGSKA (reference sequence). This CDR3 reads CSAPTDRGLSTDTQYF. The DNA for the CDR3 is TGCAGTGCCCCCACGGACAGGGGGCTAAGCACAGATACGCAGTATTTT.

This clonotype was counted many times. The chain links TRBV6-2 or TRBV6-3 to TRBJ1-2; D is ambiguous. CDR3 length: 13 amino acids. Germline V lookup: CDR1 MNHEY, CDR2 SVGEGT. The V end was cut by 2 bases, the J end by 3 bases, with 7 bases between. In DNA, the CDR3 is TGTGCCAGCAGTTACATCGGGGACTATGGCTACACCTTC. It codes for CASSYIGDYGYTF.

This clonotype has a count of ten or more. The chain employs TRBV2 and TRBJ2-7; D might be TRBD2 (5 bases). V was clipped by 4 bases and J by 8 bases, with 9 bases between them. Per germline, CDR1 SNHLY and CDR2 FYNNEI. This CDR3 is 11 amino acids long. CDR3 DNA sequence: TGTGCCAGCAGTGTGGCTAGCCAGCAGTACTTC. This sequence encodes CASSVASQQYF. The full variable domain, with the rest looked up from reference TRBV2 and TRBJ2-7, is EPEVTQTPSHQVTQMGQEVILRCVPISNHLYFYWYRQILGQKVEFLVSFYNNEISEKSEIFDDQFSVERPDGSNFTLKIRSTKLEDSAMYFCASSVASQQYFGPGTRLTVT.

A word on this clonotype: At one end the junction does not follow the germline gene, possibly because of a read error. The chain combines TRBV12-5 with TRBJ1-1; perhaps TRBD1 as D (5 bases). Germline CDR1 and CDR2: LGHNT and FRNRAP. This CDR3 is built from 13 residues. This CDR3 is CASGSSAGTEALF. CDR3 nucleotides: TGTGCTAGTGGTTCAAGCGCCGGGACGGAAGCTCTCTTT.

The V call is TRBV19, the J call TRBJ2-7, with 9 bases matching TRBD2. Germline V gene data show CDR1 as LNHDA and CDR2 as SQIVND (reference sequence). V was pared by 3 bases and J by 0 bases, with 12 bases of the junction left unmatched. The CDR3 totals 18 residues. In DNA form, the CDR3 reads TGTGCCAGTAGTATCAGAGCAGCGGGAGGTCGAATCTCCTACGAGCAGTACTTC. This sequence encodes CASSIRAAGGRISYEQYF.

The chain employs TRBV5-1 and TRBJ2-7; D is uncertain. Germline lookup yields CDR1 SGHRS and CDR2 YFSETQ. Between the trimmed V and J ends, which lost 0 bases and 4 bases, there was a span of 8 bases. The CDR3 is 13 residues long. As DNA, the CDR3 is TGCGCCAGCAGCTTGGAAGGGCTGTACGAGCAGTACTTC. It specifies CASSLEGLYEQYF.

This clonotype was seen repeatedly, ten times or more. V is TRBV6-2 or TRBV6-3 and J is TRBJ2-7; the D gene could be TRBD1 or TRBD2 (5 bases each). The CDR3 is made up of 13 amino acids. Trimming removed 8 bases from V and 0 bases from J, with 11 bases in between. Germline assignment: CDR1 MNHEY and CDR2 SVGEGT. The chain's CDR3 is CASLRDVSYEQYF. In DNA, the CDR3 is TGTGCCAGCCTACGGGACGTCTCCTACGAGCAGTACTTC.

There are many counts of this clonotype. The rearrangement joins TRBV5-6 to TRBJ2-5; 14 bases line up with TRBD2. Germline CDR1 and CDR2: SGHDT and YYEEEE. This CDR3 is built from 18 residues. V dropped 4 bases and J dropped 10; count of bases not matched to a gene: 18. CDR3 nucleotide sequence: TGTGCCAGCAGCCCCCCGGGACTAGCGGGAGACCCCCGGGGTGGCCAGTACTTC. It is translated as CASSPPGLAGDPRGGQYF.

In its sample, this clonotype was seen many times. This chain connects TRBV20-1 to TRBJ2-7; the match to TRBD2 covers 13 bases. V trimming: 0 bases; J trimming: 0 bases; junction bases outside the gene matches: 8. Germline assignment: CDR1 DFQATT and CDR2 SNEGSKA (reference sequence). The CDR3 runs 18 residues. The CDR3 here is CSARDVRTSGGISYEQYF. CDR3 DNA: TGCAGTGCTAGAGATGTCCGGACTAGCGGGGGAATCTCCTACGAGCAGTACTTC.

Only a few counts were recorded for this clonotype. The chain combines TRBV6-2 or TRBV6-3 with TRBJ1-2, with D possibly TRBD1 on 5 matching bases. Germline assignment: CDR1 MNHEY and CDR2 SVGEGT. V gave up 0 bases and J gave up 6 bases, with 5 bases separating them. There are 12 residues in the CDR3. CDR3 protein: CASSYSGDGYTF. CDR3 nucleotide sequence: TGTGCCAGCAGTTACTCGGGGGATGGCTACACCTTC.

This clonotype was seen a handful of times. This chain joins TRBV5-1 and TRBJ2-7; D possibly corresponds to TRBD1 (7 bases). Germline V gene lookup returns CDR1 SGHRS and CDR2 YFSETQ. This CDR3 comprises 16 residues. V lost 4 bases, J lost 3 bases, and 20 bases lay in between. CDR3 in amino acids: CASSPGGTDIYYEQYF. Written as DNA, the CDR3 is TGCGCCAGCAGCCCAGGAGGGACAGACATATACTACGAGCAGTACTTC.

This clonotype was recorded many times. This chain uses TRBV9 with TRBJ1-1; 7 bases fit TRBD1. CDR3 size: 15 residues. V shed 4 bases and J 1 base; nucleotides not matched to a gene: 7. CDR1 and CDR2 (germline): SGDLS, YYNGEE. CDR3 residues: CASSQGGLSNTEAFF. The CDR3 bases are TGTGCCAGCAGCCAGGGGGGACTTTCGAACACTGAAGCTTTCTTT.

This clonotype was seen many times. This chain uses TRBV7-2 with TRBJ2-7; TRBD2 aligns across 8 bases. The CDR3 extends over 16 amino acids. Germline CDR1 SGHTA, CDR2 FQGNSA. The V segment lost 2 bases and the J segment 3 bases; nucleotides outside the gene matches: 9. DNA for the CDR3: TGTGCCAGCAGCTTATACCCAGCGGGAGTCGGCTACGAGCAGTACTTC. Protein: CASSLYPAGVGYEQYF.

The chain uses TRBV19 and TRBJ1-2, with D tentatively TRBD1 (5 bases). Deletions cut 6 bases from V and 2 bases from J, with 13 bases between. Per germline, CDR1 LNHDA and CDR2 SQIVND (reference sequence). The CDR3 sequence is 14 residues long. The CDR3, as DNA: TGTGCCAGTAGCCGCTATACAGGAAACTATGGCTACACCTTC. Translating it yields CASSRYTGNYGYTF. The full variable domain, with the rest looked up from reference TRBV19 and TRBJ1-2, is DGGITQSPKYLFRKEGQNVTLSCEQNLNHDAMYWYRQDPGQGLRLIYYSQIVNDFQKGDIAEGYSVSREKKESFPLTVTSAQKNPTAFYLCASSRYTGNYGYTFGSGTRLTVV.